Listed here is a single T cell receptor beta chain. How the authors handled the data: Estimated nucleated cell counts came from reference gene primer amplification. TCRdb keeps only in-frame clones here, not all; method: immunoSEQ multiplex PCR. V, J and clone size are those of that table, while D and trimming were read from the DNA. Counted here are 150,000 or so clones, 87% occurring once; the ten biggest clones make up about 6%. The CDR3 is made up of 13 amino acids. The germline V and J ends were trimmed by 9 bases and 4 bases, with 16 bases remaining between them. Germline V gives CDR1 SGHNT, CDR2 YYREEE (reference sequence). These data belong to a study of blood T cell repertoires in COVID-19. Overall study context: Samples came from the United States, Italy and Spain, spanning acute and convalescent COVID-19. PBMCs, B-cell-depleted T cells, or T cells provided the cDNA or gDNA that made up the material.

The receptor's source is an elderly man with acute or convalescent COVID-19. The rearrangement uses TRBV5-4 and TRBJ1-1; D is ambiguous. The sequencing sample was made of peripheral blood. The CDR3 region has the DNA TGTGCCACCTCGGGAGGGTTGGGCACTGAAGCTTTCTTT. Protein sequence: CATSGGLGTEAFF.